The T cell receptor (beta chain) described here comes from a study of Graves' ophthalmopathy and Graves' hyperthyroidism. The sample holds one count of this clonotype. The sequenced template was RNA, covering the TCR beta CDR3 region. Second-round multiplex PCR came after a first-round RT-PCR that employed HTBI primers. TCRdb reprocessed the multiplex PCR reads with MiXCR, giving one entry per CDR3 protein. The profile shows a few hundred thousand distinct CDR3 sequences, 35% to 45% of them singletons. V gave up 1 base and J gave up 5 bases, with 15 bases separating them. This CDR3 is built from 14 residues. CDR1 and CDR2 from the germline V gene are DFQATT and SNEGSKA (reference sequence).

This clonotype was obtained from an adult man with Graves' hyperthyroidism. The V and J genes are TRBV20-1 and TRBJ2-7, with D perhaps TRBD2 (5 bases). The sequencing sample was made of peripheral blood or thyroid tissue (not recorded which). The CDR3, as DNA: TGCAGTGCTAGAGCGGCTAGCCCTTACCACGAGCAGTACTTC. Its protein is CSARAASPYHEQYF.